This T cell receptor (beta chain) was captured by sequencing in a study of monozygotic twins with inflammatory bowel disease. Study outcomes and limitations: Against healthy co-twins, IBD patients had lower TCRbeta diversity (measured by inverse Simpson).

Template switching introduced UMIs that contain a 6-nucleotide sample barcode. TCRdb reprocessed the 5' RACE reads, with one entry per CDR3 protein and no DNA. Its clone listing holds hundreds of thousands of distinct CDR3 sequences. The CDR3 sequence is 15 residues long. Per germline, CDR1 MNHEY and CDR2 SVGAGI. A word on this clonotype: Its antigen remains unidentified.

The sample consisted of blood. The TCR sequence derives from a human donor with ulcerative colitis or Crohn's disease, or a healthy co-twin of an affected twin (not recorded which). The chain employs TRBV6-5 and TRBJ2-5; TCRdb lists TRBD1, though no DNA is available to test this call. The CDR3 here is CASSSLSGRRGTQYF.